This note documents a single T cell receptor beta chain sequence. Its antigen remains unidentified. Base-call qualities are not available, and no considerably larger clone is one nucleotide away. Enrolling through a virtual design, the prospective study's participants ranged in age from about 18 to 89 years and lived across 24 United States geographic areas. Cohort assignment in the prospective study relied on participant-reported clinical history from a screening survey and a study questionnaire. ImmuneRACE Cohort 3 recovered participants were defined by two consecutive negative NP/OP PCR tests, healthcare professional clearance, or symptom resolution. In the prospective study, mobile phlebotomists collected whole blood, serum and a nasopharyngeal or oropharyngeal swab from each participant. Participants in the prospective study had the option to provide additional blood draws and questionnaires over an approximately 2-month period. Prospective study blood samples were shipped either frozen or at room temperature before DNA extraction.

The immunoSEQ Assay, a bias-controlled multiplex PCR, was used to amplify TCRbeta CDR3 regions from genomic DNA. In the source study's methods: Nucleated cell counts per sample were estimated from amplification of reference gene primers within the assay. Sequence reads were collapsed and filtered to measure the absolute abundance of every unique TCRbeta CDR3 rearrangement. Productive Simpson clonality was computed per sample as the square root of Simpson's diversity index over productive rearrangements. Imported from immuneACCESS, the table was reduced by TCRdb to in-frame sequences with V and J called. These copies leave out some clones; in studies compared against another copy, an unresolved V gene accounts for under half, and the cause of the remainder is not known. The V and J calls and clone size were taken over from that table, and D and trimming were inferred from the DNA. The sample records 150,000 to 200,000 clones, roughly 90% of which are singletons. The biggest ten clones account for approximately 8.1% of the sample.

This record comes from a study of blood T cell repertoires in COVID-19 (TCRdb year 2020). About the study as a whole: The collaborator samples originated in the United States, Italy and Spain and spanned the acute and convalescent phases of COVID-19. Samples came from the ongoing ImmuneRACE study (first 160 participants) plus 1,254 subjects from 6 global collaborators. The dataset comprised deeply sampled blood TCRbeta repertoires from subjects exposed to, actively infected with, or recovered from COVID-19. The prospective study material was composed of cDNA or gDNA derived from T cells, B-cell-depleted T cells, or PBMCs. Where available, HLA class I and class II types were obtained from metadata supplied by the sample provider rather than from assay-based typing. The sample metadata nearly always contained a de-identified subject ID, COVID-19 status, age in years and sex. The repertoires were released in a freely available public database intended as a resource for research on the immune response to SARS-CoV-2.

Overall results and qualifications from the work: The amount of clinical and demographic metadata varied by source and participant and was provided uncurated.

Including the terminal cysteine and phenylalanine, the CDR3 comprises 15 residues. The entry retains the CDR3 DNA only, 45 bases that are in frame from base 1. The junction carries 8 bases between V and J, which are trimmed by 0 bases and 3 bases respectively. CDR1 and CDR2 (SGHNT, YENEEA) derive from the germline V gene. This receptor was taken from a woman aged 18-29 years who had recovered from COVID-19. The chain is assembled from TRBV11-3 and TRBJ2-2; the D region possibly corresponds to TRBD1 (5 bases align). Material: PBMCs or T cells enriched from blood (not recorded which). The CDR3 protein is CASSLDLRDTGELFF. The sequence in DNA is TGTGCCAGCAGCTTAGATCTCAGGGACACCGGGGAGCTGTTTTTT.